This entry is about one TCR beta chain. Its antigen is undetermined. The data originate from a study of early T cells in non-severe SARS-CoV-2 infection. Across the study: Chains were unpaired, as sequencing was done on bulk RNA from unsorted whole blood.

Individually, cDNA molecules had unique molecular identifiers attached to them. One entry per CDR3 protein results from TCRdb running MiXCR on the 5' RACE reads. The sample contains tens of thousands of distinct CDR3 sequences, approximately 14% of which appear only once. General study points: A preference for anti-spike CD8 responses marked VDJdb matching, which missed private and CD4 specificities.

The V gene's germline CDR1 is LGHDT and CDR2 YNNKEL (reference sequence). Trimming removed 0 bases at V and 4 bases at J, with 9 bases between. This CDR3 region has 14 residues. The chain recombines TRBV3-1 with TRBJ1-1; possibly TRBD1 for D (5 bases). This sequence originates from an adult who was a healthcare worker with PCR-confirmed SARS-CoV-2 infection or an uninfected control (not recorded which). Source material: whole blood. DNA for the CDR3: TGTGCCAGCAGCCAAGAGGCGGGGCGCACTGAAGCTTTCTTT. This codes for CASSQEAGRTEAFF. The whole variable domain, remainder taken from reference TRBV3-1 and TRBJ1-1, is DTAVSQTPKYLVTQMGNDKSIKCEQNLGHDTMYWYKQDSKKFLKIMFSYNNKELIINETVPNRFSPKSPDKAHLNLHINSLELGDSAVYFCASSQEAGRTEAFFGQGTRLTVV.